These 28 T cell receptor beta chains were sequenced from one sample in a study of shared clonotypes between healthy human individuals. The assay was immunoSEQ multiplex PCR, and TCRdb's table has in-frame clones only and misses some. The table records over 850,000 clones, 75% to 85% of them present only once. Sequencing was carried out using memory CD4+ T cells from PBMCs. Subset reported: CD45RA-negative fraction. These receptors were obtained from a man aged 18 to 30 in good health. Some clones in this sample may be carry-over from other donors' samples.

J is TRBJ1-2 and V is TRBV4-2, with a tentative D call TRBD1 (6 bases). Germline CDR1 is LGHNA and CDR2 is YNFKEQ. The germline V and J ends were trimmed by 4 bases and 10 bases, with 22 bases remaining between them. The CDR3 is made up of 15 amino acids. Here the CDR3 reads CASSRETGLSEYYTF. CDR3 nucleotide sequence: TGTGCCAGCAGCCGGGAGACAGGTCTCAGCGAATACTACACCTTC.

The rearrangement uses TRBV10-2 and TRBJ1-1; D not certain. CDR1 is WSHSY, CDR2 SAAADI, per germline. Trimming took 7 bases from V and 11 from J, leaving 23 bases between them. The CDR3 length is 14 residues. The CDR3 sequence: CASTQPEEEGKAFF. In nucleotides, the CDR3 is TGCGCCAGCACACAGCCCGAGGAGGAAGGGAAGGCTTTCTTT.

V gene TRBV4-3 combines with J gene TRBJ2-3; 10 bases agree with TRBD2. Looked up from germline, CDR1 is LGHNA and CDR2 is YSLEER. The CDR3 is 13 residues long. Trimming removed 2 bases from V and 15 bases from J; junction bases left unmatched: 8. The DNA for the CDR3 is TGCGCCAGCAGCCAATTAAGCGGGAGGGAAACCTATTTT. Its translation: CASSQLSGRETYF.

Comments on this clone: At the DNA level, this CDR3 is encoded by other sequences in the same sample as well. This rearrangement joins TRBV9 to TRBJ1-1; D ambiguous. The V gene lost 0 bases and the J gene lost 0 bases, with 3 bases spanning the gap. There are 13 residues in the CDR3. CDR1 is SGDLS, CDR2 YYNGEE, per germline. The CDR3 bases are TGTGCCAGCAGCGTAGCCCTGAACACTGAAGCTTTCTTT. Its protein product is CASSVALNTEAFF.

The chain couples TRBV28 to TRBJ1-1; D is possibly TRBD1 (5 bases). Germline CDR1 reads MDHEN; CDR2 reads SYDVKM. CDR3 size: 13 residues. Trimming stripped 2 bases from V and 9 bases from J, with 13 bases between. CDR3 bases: TGTGCCAGCAGTTTAAACACCGGGACTCAAGCTTTCTTT. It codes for CASSLNTGTQAFF.

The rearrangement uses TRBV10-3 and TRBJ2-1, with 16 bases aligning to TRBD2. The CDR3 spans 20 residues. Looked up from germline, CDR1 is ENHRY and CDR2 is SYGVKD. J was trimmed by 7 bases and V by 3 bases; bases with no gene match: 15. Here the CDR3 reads CAISDATGTSGRAGGNEQFF. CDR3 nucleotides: TGTGCCATCAGTGACGCGACCGGGACTAGCGGGAGGGCCGGTGGGAATGAGCAGTTCTTC.

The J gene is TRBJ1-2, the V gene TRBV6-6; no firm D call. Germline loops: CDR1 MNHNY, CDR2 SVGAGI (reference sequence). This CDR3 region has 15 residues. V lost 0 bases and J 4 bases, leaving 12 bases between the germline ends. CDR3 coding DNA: TGTGCCAGCAGTTACTCGAGAGCCTCCTTCTATGGCTACACCTTC. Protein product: CASSYSRASFYGYTF.

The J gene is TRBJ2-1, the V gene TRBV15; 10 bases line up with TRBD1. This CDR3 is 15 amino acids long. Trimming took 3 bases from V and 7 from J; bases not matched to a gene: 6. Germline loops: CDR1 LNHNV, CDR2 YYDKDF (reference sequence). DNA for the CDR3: TGTGCCACCAGCAGCGGGACAGGGGTTCTGAATGAGCAGTTCTTC. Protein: CATSSGTGVLNEQFF. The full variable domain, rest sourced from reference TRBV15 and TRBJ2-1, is DAMVIQNPRYQVTQFGKPVTLSCSQTLNHNVMYWYQQKSSQAPKLLFHYYDKDFNNEADTPDNFQSRRPNTSFCFLDIRSPGLGDTAMYLCATSSGTGVLNEQFFGPGTRLTVL.

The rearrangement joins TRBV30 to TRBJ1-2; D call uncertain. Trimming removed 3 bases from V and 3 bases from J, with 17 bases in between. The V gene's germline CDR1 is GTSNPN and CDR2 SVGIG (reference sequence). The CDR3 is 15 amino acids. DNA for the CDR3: TGTGCCTGGAGGGCGTTGGGTGGAGCCCACTATGGCTACACCTTC. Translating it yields CAWRALGGAHYGYTF.

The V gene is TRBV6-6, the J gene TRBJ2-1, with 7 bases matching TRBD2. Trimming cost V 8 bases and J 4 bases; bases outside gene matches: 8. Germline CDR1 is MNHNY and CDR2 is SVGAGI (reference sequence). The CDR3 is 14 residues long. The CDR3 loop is CASSKGGAYNEQFF. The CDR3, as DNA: TGTGCCAGCTCGAAGGGAGGGGCTTACAATGAGCAGTTCTTC.

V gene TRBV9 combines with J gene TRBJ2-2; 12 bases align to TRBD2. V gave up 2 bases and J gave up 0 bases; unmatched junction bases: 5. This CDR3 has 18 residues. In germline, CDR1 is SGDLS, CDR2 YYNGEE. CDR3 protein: CASSVGTSGFANTGELFF. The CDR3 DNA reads TGTGCCAGCAGCGTGGGGACTAGCGGGTTCGCGAACACCGGGGAGCTGTTTTTT.

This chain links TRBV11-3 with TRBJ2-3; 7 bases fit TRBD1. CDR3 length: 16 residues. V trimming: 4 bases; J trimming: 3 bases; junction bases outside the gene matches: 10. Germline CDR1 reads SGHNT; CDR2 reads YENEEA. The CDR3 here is CASSSRQGQGTDTQYF. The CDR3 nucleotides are TGTGCCAGCAGCTCAAGACAGGGTCAGGGGACAGATACGCAGTATTTT. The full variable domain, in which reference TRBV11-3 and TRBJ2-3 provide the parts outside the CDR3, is EAGVVQSPRYKIIEKKQPVAFWCNPISGHNTLYWYLQNLGQGPELLIRYENEEAVDDSQLPKDRFSAERLKGVDSTLKIQPAELGDSAVYLCASSSRQGQGTDTQYFGPGTRLTVL.

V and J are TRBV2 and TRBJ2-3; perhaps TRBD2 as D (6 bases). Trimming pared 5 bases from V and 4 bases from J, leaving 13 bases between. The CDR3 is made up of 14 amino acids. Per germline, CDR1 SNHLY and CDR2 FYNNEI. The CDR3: CASSPGGRADTQYF. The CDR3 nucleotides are TGTGCCAGCAGTCCCGGGGGAAGGGCAGATACGCAGTATTTT.

The chain's CDR3 is CASSLTRLAGSNEQFF. As DNA, the CDR3 is TGTGCCAGCAGTTTAACGCGGCTAGCGGGGAGTAATGAGCAGTTCTTC. This chain links TRBV28 with TRBJ2-1, with TRBD2 matching over 9 bases. CDR1 is MDHEN and CDR2 is SYDVKM in the germline V gene. J was trimmed by 7 bases and V by 2 bases; bases with no gene match: 9. The CDR3 spans 16 residues.

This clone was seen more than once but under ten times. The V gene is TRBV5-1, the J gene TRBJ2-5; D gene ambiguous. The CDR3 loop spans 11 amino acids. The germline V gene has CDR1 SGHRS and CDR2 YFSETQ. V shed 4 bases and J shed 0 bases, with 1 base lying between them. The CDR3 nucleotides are TGCGCCAGCAGCGACCAAGAGACCCAGTACTTC. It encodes CASSDQETQYF.

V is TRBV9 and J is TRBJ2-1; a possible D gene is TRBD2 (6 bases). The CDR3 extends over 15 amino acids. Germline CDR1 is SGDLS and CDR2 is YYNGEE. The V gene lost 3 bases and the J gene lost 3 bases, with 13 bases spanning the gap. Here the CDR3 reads CASSERLGIYNEQFF. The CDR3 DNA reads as TGTGCCAGCAGCGAGAGACTAGGTATCTACAATGAGCAGTTCTTC.

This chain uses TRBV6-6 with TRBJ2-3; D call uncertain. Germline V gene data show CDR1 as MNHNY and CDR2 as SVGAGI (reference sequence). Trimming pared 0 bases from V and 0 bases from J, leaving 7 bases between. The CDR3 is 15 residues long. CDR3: CASSYSSVSTDTQYF. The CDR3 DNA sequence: TGTGCCAGCAGTTACTCATCCGTAAGCACAGATACGCAGTATTTT.

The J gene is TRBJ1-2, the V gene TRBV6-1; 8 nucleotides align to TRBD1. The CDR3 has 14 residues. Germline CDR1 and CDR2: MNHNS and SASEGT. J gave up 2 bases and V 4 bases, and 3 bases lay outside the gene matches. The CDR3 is CASSAAGGNYGYTF. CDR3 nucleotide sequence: TGTGCCAGCAGTGCTGCAGGGGGCAACTATGGCTACACCTTC.

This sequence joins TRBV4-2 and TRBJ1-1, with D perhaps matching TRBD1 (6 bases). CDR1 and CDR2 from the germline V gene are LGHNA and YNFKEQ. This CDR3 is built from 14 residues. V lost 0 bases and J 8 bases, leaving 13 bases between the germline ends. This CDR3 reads CASSQDRQGREAFF. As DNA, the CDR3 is TGTGCCAGCAGCCAAGATCGCCAGGGGCGGGAAGCTTTCTTT.

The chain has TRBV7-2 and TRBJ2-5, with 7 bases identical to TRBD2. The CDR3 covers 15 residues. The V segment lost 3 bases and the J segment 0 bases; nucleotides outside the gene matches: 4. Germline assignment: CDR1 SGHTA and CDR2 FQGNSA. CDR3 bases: TGTGCCAGCAGCTTTCCTAGCGGTTACCAAGAGACCCAGTACTTC. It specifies CASSFPSGYQETQYF.

The CDR3 DNA reads TGTGCCAGCAGCTCAGCGGGGAGCTACGAGCAGTACTTC. The encoded protein is CASSSAGSYEQYF. This chain joins TRBV11-2 and TRBJ2-7; TRBD2 matches 7 bases. The V gene's germline CDR1 is SGHAT and CDR2 FQNNGV. Trimming at V came to 4 bases and at J to 3 bases, leaving 3 bases not matched to a gene. The CDR3 covers 13 residues. Based on the CDR3 plus reference TRBV11-2 and TRBJ2-7, the full variable domain is EAGVAQSPRYKIIEKRQSVAFWCNPISGHATLYWYQQILGQGPKLLIQFQNNGVVDDSQLPKDRFSAERLKGVDSTLKIQPAKLEDSAVYLCASSSAGSYEQYFGPGTRLTVT.

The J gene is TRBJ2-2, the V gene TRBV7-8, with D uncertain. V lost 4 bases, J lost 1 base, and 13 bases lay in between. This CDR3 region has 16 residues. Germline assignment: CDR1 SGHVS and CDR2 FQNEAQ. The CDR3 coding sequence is TGTGCCAGCAGCTCCCAATGGAGAAGGAACACCGGGGAGCTGTTTTTT. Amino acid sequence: CASSSQWRRNTGELFF.

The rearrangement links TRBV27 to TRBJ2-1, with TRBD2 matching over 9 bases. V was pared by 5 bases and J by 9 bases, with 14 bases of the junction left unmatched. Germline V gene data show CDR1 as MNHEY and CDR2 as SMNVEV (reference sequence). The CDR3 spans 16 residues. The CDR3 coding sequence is TGTGCCAGCAGTCTAGCTTGGGGACTAGCACAGGGTGAGCAGTTCTTC. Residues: CASSLAWGLAQGEQFF.

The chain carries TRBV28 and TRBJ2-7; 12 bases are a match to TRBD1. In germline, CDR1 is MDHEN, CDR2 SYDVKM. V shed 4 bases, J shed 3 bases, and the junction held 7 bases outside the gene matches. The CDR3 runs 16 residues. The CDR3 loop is CASSSYWDRGLYEQYF. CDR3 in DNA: TGTGCCAGCAGTTCGTACTGGGACAGGGGGCTCTACGAGCAGTACTTC.

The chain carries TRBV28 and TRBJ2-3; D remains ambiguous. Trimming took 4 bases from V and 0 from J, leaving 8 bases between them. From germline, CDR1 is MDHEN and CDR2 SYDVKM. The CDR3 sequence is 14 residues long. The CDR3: CASSSLSSTDTQYF. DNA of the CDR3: TGTGCCAGCAGTTCCCTCAGTAGCACAGATACGCAGTATTTT.

The CDR3 loop reads CASSLEGLLDEQFF. DNA of the CDR3: TGTGCCAGCAGCCTCGAGGGACTACTTGATGAGCAGTTCTTC. J is TRBJ2-1 and V is TRBV14; 7 bases align to TRBD2. After removal of 4 bases from V and 8 bases from J, the junction contained 8 bases not matched to a gene. This CDR3 has 14 residues. Germline V lookup: CDR1 SGHDN, CDR2 FVKESK.

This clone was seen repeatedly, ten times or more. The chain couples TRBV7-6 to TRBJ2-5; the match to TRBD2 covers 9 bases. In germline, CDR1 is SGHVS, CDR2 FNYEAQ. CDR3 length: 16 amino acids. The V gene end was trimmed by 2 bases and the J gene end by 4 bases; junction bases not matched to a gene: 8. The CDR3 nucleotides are TGTGCCAGCAGCTTACAAAGCGGGAGGTGGTTAGAGACCCAGTACTTC. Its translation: CASSLQSGRWLETQYF.

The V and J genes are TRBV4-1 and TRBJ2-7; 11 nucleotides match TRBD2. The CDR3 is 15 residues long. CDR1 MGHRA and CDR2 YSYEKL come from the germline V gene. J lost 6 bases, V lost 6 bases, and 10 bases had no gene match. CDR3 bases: TGCGCCAGCAGGGGGACTAGCGGAGGGGGGAGCGAGCAGTACTTC. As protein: CASRGTSGGGSEQYF.